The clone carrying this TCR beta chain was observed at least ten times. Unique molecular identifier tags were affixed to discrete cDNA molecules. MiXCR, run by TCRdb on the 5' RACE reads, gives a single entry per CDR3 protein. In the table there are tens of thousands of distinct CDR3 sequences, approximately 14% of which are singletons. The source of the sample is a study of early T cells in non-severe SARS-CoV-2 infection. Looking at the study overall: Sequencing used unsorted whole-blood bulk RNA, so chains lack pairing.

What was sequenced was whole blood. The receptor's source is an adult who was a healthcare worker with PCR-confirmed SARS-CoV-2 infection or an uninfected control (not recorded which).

The CDR3 DNA follows: TGTGCCAGCAGCGCCGGGACTGATGGCTACACCTTC. Residues: CASSAGTDGYTF. The V gene is TRBV7-9, the J gene TRBJ1-2; a possible D gene is TRBD1 (5 bases). Between the trimmed V and J ends, which lost 5 bases and 6 bases, there was a span of 10 bases. The CDR3 consists of 12 residues. Germline values: CDR1 SEHNR, CDR2 FQNEAQ (reference sequence).